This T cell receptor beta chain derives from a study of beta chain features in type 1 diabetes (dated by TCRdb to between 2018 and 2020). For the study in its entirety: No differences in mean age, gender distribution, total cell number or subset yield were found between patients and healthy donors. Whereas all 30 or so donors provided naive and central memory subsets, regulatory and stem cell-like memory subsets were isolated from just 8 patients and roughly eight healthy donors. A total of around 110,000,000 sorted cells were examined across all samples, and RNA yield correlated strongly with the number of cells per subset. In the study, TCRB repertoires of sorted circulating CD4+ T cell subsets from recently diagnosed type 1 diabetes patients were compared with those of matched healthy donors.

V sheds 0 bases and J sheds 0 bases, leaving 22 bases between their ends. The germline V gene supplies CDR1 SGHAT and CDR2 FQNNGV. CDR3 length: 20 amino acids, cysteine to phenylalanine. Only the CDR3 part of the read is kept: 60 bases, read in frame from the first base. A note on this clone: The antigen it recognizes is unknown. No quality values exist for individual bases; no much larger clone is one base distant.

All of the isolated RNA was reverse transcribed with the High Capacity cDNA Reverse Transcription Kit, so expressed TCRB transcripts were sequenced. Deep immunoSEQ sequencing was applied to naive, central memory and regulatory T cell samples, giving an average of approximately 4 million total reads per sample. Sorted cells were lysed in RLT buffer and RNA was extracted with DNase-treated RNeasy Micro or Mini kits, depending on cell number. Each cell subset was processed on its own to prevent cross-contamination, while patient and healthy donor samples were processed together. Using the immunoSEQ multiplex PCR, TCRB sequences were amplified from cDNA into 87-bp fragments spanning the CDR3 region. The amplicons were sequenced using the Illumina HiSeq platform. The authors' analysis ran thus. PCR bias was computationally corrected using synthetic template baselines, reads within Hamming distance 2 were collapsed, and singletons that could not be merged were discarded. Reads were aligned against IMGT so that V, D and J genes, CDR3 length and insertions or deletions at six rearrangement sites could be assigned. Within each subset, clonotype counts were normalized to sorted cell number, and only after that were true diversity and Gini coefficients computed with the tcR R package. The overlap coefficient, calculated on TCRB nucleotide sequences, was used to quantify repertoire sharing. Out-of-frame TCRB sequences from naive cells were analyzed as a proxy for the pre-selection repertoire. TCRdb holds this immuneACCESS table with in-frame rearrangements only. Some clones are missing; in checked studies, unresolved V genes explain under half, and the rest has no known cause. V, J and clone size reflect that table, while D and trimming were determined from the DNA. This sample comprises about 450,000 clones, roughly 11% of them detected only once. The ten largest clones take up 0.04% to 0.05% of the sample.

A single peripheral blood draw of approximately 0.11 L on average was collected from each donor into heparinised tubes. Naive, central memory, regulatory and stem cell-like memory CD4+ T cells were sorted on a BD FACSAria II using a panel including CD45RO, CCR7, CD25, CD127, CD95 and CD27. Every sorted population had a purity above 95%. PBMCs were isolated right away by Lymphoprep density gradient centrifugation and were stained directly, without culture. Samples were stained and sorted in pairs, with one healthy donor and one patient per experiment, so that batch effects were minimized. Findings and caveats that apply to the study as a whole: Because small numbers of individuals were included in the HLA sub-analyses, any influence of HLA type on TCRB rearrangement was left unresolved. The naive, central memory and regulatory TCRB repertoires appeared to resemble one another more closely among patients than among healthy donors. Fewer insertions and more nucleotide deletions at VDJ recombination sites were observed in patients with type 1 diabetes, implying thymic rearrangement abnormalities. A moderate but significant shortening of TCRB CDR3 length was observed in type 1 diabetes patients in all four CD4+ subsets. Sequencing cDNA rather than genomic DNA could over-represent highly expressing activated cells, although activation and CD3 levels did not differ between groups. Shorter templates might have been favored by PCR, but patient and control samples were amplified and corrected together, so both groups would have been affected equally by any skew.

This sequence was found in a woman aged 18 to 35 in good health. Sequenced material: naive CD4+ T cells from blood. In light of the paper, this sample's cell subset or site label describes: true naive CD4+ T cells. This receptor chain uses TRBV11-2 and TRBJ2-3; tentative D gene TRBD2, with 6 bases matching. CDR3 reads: CASSLEDIAVAFFSTDTQYF. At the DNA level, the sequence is TGTGCCAGCAGCTTAGAGGATATAGCGGTGGCCTTTTTTAGCACAGATACGCAGTATTTT.